This T cell receptor (beta chain) stems from a study of cytomegalovirus exposure and HLA in healthy donors (dated by TCRdb to between 2016 and 2019). Regarding the research as a whole: An earlier analysis of about 560 of the donors reported 276 Gb of sequence data and 117 million unique TCR beta sequences obtained from about 170 million T cells. Of the roughly 410 genotyped donors, more than 75% were placed in the genetic ancestry cluster associated with self-reported Caucasian donors. A separate validation cohort of over 95 different subjects was used in addition to the roughly 620-subject first cohort. To study patterns of TCR occurrence, a later analysis re-analyzed previously published TCR beta repertoires from 666 donors and added high-resolution HLA genotyping. Genome-wide SNP genotypes for about 65% of the 666 donors were used in a later genetic analysis, which treated that subset as a discovery cohort. Approximately 310 gigabases of sequencing data and 70 million to 95 million unique TCR sequences made up an early release that covered about 640 HLA-typed donors. In the later analysis, no new phenotypic data were used to find candidate immune exposures; instead, reliance was placed on TCR beta sequences and their occurrence across donors. The study used immunosequencing to profile the T cell repertoires of around 600 subjects and linked those repertoires to cytomegalovirus serostatus. The aim of the study was to test whether cataloging public T cell receptors could identify signatures of past pathogen exposure. Donor age, sex, ethnicity and CMV serostatus were compiled alongside the repertoire data. To predict cytomegalovirus infection status, the study brought together high-throughput TCR immunosequencing, statistical association of individual TCRs with disease status, and machine learning. A handful of DR-DQ haplotypes were treated as single units for association and clustering because of strong linkage in the cohort. Across roughly 420 genotyped donors of the cohort, an average of about 250,000 unique TCR beta nucleotide sequences per donor were sequenced, and around 20% of those sequences were non-productive. HLA typing covered class I and class II loci at four-digit resolution. Typing coverage varied by locus: 629-630 donors for A, B, C, DRB1 and DQB1; 500 to 550 for DQA1; around 570 for DPA1; 450 to 480 for DPB1. Every discovery cohort repertoire had been produced on one sequencing platform. An earlier analysis of 587 of the donors applied high-throughput TCR beta sequencing to assess whether each TCR beta V gene segment acted as functional or pseudogenic. Overall study outcomes, separate from this receptor: HLA typing was unavailable for some donors at each locus, so association tests used only the typed subset. The sequencing pipeline was judged likely to have produced a cluster of highly shared sequence variants as a technical artifact. Some IMGT-functional V segments, including TRBV6-2 and TRBV6-3, could not be distinguished by the 87-base-pair reads and were therefore excluded. An association between a missense DCLRE1C variant and V-gene and J-gene trimming of TCR beta chains was found in a later genetic analysis and replicated in an independent cohort. A later analysis reported that several top co-occurrence clusters appeared linked to parvovirus B19, influenza, CMV and Epstein-Barr virus. CMV serostatus was the only immune exposure information available for the cohort. Correlated functional status among segregating V segments might reflect linkage disequilibrium, but an unknown experimental factor could not be ruled out. The study listed over 150 TCR beta chains as associated with cytomegalovirus. A later analysis found that most CMV-associated TCR beta chains appeared HLA-restricted, with HLA associations seemingly driven largely by CMV exposure. A further reported finding was that TCR beta sequences accurately predicted the HLA-A and HLA-B alleles for most subjects in the first cohort. An earlier analysis of approximately 540 of the donors showed that most TCR beta V segments appeared in productive rearrangements either about 90% or about 30% of the time, which broadly matched IMGT annotations. In a later genetic analysis, fewer N-insertions in productive TCRs were reported among donors in an Asian-associated ancestry cluster than the roughly 670-donor mean. Cytomegalovirus status was reported to be diagnosed by the classifier with high specificity and sensitivity in both the original and validation cohorts. Specific HLA alleles were associated with roughly 17,000 TCR beta sequences at a false discovery rate of 0.05 in a later analysis. Most TCR sequences were observed very rarely across donors, whereas some public TCRs were present in many individuals. Compared with equally common non-associated chains, HLA-associated TCR beta chains in a later analysis were more clonally expanded and had lower generation probabilities. The cohort was sequenced for TCR beta chains only, and without alpha or paired-chain data the features that could be detected were limited. Because counts were too low, seventeen rarely observed V segments, including chromosome 9 orphons, were excluded from the earlier analysis of 587 of the donors. According to a later analysis, TCR association rates differed among HLA loci, with DRB1 alleles showing the most associated TCRs and HLA-C alleles showing the fewest. Sequencing depth was assumed to be roughly uniform across donors in the presence/absence analyses, though that assumption may not hold. In vitro tests confirmed that a few of the cytomegalovirus-associated TCR beta chains recognize cytomegalovirus antigens. When HLA alleles, especially DR and DQ, strongly co-occurred, TCR associations were difficult to assign to individual alleles. According to the authors, the approach could potentially be generalized to other disease states and immunological phenotypes.

V drops 7 bases and J drops 2 bases, leaving 8 bases in between. The CDR3 numbers 13 residues from cysteine through phenylalanine. Only CDR3 DNA is held: 39 bases, read in frame from base 1. The germline V gene specifies ENHRY as CDR1 and SYGVKD as CDR2. Libraries came from the immunoSEQ multiplex PCR assay. For the multiplex PCR, a mixture combining 60 forward primers for TCR Vbeta segments and 13 reverse primers for TCR Jbeta segments was used. The CDR3 region of rearranged TCR beta genes was amplified from genomic DNA with a multiplex PCR assay. Amplified TCR beta libraries were sequenced as 87-base-pair reads on the Illumina HiSeq System. The authors' analysis ran thus. Across the 700 or so repertoires, a later analysis counted some 81 million unique TCR beta chains, roughly 11 million of which were shared by at least two donors. To remove PCR and sequencing errors, raw reads were error-corrected and collapsed into unique sequences using a nearest-neighbor algorithm that merged closely related sequences. CDR3 sequences were aligned to IMGT reference sequences to assign V, D and J gene segments. For a sequence to be retained, a match of at least six nucleotides to both a V gene segment and a J gene segment was required. Rearrangements were called productive when the CDR3 lacked stop codons and stayed in frame with V and J; all others were non-productive. Following IMGT convention, CDR3 was defined as the stretch from the second conserved V-encoded cysteine up to the conserved J-encoded phenylalanine. The earlier analysis of 450 to 750 of the donors excluded any sequence lacking an unambiguous match to a single V gene segment. In an earlier analysis of 450 to 750 of the donors, a V segment was called functional when productive rearrangements were above 56.7%, and segregating when the standard deviation between donors exceeded 5%. A statistical classification framework was built to diagnose cytomegalovirus status from the catalog of TCR beta chain sequences. In a later analysis, V and J genes were assigned by comparing TCR nucleotide sequences against IMGT/GENE-DB human TR gene sequences. A later analysis assigned CDR3 sequences and most-parsimonious VDJ recombination scenarios with the TCRdist pipeline. In a later analysis, each TCR beta chain was defined by its CDR3 amino acid sequence together with its V-gene family, and reads without a unique V-gene family were excluded. In a later analysis, some 600 highly shared, low-generation-probability nucleotide sequences were removed to address suspected cross-contamination and a sequencing artifact. In a later analysis, a clonal expansion index was calculated for each public chain from normalized within-repertoire ranks of inferred template counts. Generation probabilities in a later analysis came from a VDJ recombination model fitted to out-of-frame rearrangements, and those results were checked against IGoR. In a later analysis, TCR-TCR, TCR-HLA and TCR-CMV co-occurrence was scored with hypergeometric tests, and a repertoire-size bias correction was applied to TCR pairs. In a later analysis, false discovery rates were estimated by permuting HLA or CMV assignments 20 times. A later analysis grouped co-occurring TCRs with DBSCAN, adding TCRdist sequence similarity when clustering within HLA-allele-positive subsets. For co-occurrence clustering, repertoires with fewer than 30,000 or more than 120,000 public chains were excluded, along with a handful of repertoires with anomalous nucleotide sharing. TCRdb mirrors the immuneACCESS table, restricted to in-frame sequences. Some clones are absent from its copies; in checked studies, under half trace to an unresolved V gene, and the reason for the others is unknown. V and J calls and clone size are given by that table; D and trimming were obtained from the DNA. The sample table contains 110,000 to 150,000 clones; only one count was recorded for 70% to 85% of them. In total, the top ten clones hold 1.9% of the sample.

The cohort consisted of 650 to 700 healthy bone marrow donors. At the time of sampling, all cohort members were nominally healthy, though unrecorded immune exposures were likely present. The donor was CMV seronegative and belonged to the group of approximately 320 seronegative cohort members. Every donor gave a peripheral blood sample, and the peripheral blood mononuclear cells from that sample were used for TCR beta sequencing. Genomic DNA extraction from the blood cell samples was performed with the Qiagen DNeasy Blood Extraction Kit. As to this clone: The antigen it recognizes is unknown. No qualities accompany the bases; no much larger clone lies one base away.

The sequenced sample was PBMCs. This sequence originates from a woman aged 40 to 50 in good health and CMV-seronegative. This receptor chain uses TRBV10-3 and TRBJ2-2; a tentative D match to TRBD1 spans 5 bases. The CDR3 region reads CAIKDTNTGELFF. The base sequence is TGTGCCATCAAGGACACTAACACCGGGGAGCTGTTTTTT.